The T cell receptor (beta chain) described here comes from a study of blood T cell repertoires in COVID-19. The germline CDR1 and CDR2 sequences are SGHNT and YYREEE (reference sequence). V shed 9 bases, J shed 4 bases, and the junction held 6 bases outside the gene matches. The CDR3 is made up of 12 amino acids. Using immunoSEQ multiplex PCR, the repertoire was profiled, and TCRdb retains in-frame clones only, with some absent. The data show some 300,000 clones, with roughly 90% seen just once and under 3% held by the top ten. Which cohort a participant joined came from the clinical history participants gave.

Input material: PBMCs or T cells enriched from blood (not recorded which). The clonotype originates from a woman in her 50s who had been exposed to COVID-19. The chain couples TRBV5-4 to TRBJ1-1; 7 bases line up with TRBD1. This CDR3 is CATDRDGTEAFF. CDR3 sequence (DNA): TGTGCCACCGACAGGGACGGCACTGAAGCTTTCTTT.